The clone carrying this T cell receptor (beta chain) was seen just once. The data stem from a study of control samples from healthy donors and cancer patients. Sequencing was performed with immunoSEQ multiplex PCR; in TCRdb, only in-frame clones are kept and a portion is missing. Counted here are 150,000 or so clones, about 86% occurring once; the ten biggest clones make up 4.9%. This CDR3 region has 13 residues. CDR1 and CDR2 (germline): SGHTA, FQGNSA. The V end was cut by 5 bases, the J end by 5 bases, with 12 bases between. The sequenced material came from blood. This clonotype was sampled from a woman under 40 in good health. The chain joins TRBV7-2 to TRBJ2-5, with a weak D call TRBD2 (5 bases). The DNA for the CDR3 is TGTGCCAGCAGCCCAGCACCGGGGGAGACCCAGTACTTC. This translates into CASSPAPGETQYF.